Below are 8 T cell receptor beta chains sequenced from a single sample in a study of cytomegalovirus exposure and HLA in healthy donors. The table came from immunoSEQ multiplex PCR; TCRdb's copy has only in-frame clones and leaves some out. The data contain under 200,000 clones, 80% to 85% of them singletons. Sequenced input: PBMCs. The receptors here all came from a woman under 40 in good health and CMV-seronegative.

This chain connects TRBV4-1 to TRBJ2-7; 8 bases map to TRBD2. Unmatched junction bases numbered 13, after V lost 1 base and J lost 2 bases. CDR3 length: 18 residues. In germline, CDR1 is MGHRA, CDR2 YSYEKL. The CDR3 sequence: CASSQGSGGGTTTYEQYF. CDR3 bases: TGCGCCAGCAGCCAAGGGAGCGGGGGTGGGACAACGACCTACGAGCAGTACTTC.

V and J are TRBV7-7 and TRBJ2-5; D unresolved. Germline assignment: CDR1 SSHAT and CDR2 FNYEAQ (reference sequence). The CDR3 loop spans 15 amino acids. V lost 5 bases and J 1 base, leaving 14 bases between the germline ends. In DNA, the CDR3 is TGTGCCAGCAGCCCCAGGCCACAGATCCAAGAGACCCAGTACTTC. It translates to CASSPRPQIQETQYF.

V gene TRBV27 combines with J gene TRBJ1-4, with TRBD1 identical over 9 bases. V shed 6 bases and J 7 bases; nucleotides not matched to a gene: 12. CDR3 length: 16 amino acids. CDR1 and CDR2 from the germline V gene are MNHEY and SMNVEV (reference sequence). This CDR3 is CASSAAPGQGIEKLFF. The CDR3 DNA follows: TGTGCCAGCAGCGCCGCCCCGGGACAGGGAATTGAAAAACTGTTTTTT.

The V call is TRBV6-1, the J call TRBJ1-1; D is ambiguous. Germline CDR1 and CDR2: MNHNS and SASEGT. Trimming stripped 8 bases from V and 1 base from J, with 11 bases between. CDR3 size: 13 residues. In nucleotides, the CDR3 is TGTGCCAGCGGGCTTATAAGGAACACTGAAGCTTTCTTT. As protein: CASGLIRNTEAFF.

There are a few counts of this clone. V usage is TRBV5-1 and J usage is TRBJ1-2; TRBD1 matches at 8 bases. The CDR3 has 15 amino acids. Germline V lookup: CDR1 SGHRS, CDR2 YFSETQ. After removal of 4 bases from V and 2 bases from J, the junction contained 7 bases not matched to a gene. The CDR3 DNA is TGCGCCAGCAGCCCGACAGGGGAGACGAACTATGGCTACACCTTC. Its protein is CASSPTGETNYGYTF.

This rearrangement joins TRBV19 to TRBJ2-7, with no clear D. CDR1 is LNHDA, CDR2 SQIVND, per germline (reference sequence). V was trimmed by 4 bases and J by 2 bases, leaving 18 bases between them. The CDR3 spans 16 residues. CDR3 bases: TGTGCCAGTAGTACCGGCCCTCGACGCGGTACCTACGAGCAGTACTTC. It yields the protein CASSTGPRRGTYEQYF.

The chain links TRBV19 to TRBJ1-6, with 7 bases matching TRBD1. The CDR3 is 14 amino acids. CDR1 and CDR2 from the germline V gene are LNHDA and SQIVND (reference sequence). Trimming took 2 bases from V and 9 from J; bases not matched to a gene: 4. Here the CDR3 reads CASSIQGELSPLHF. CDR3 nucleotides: TGTGCCAGTAGTATACAGGGGGAGCTTTCACCCCTCCACTTT.

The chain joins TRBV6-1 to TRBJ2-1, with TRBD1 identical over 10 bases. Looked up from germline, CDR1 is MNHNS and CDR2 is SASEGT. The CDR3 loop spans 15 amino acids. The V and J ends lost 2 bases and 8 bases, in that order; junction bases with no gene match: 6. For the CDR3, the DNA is TGTGCCAGCAGTGAACCGGGACAGGGGTATCATGAGCAGTTCTTC. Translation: CASSEPGQGYHEQFF.